The 27 T cell receptor beta chains listed next were all sequenced from one sample in a study of cytomegalovirus exposure and HLA in healthy donors. Primers included in the PCR were 60 Vbeta and 13 Jbeta primers. The table came from immunoSEQ multiplex PCR; TCRdb's copy has only in-frame clones and leaves some out. Of about 97,000 clones listed, roughly 74% are singletons. Sequences were obtained from PBMCs. The receptors were gathered from a woman aged 40 to 55 in good health and CMV-seronegative.

This chain joins TRBV7-9 and TRBJ2-7; 11 nucleotides line up with TRBD2. After removal of 5 bases from V and 4 bases from J, the junction contained 7 bases not matched to a gene. The CDR3 totals 15 residues. Looked up from germline, CDR1 is SEHNR and CDR2 is FQNEAQ (reference sequence). In DNA form, the CDR3 reads TGTGCCAGCAGCCATACGGGGACTAGCGGTTACGAGCAGTACTTC. Amino acids: CASSHTGTSGYEQYF.

This chain connects TRBV7-2 to TRBJ2-7; TRBD1 might be the D (5 bases). This CDR3 has 12 residues. Deletions cut 5 bases from V and 6 bases from J, with 11 bases between. Germline CDR1 SGHTA, CDR2 FQGNSA. The DNA of the CDR3 is TGTGCCAGCAGCCCCCCAGGGCTCGAGCAGTACTTC. Translation: CASSPPGLEQYF.

This clone has just one count. V is TRBV4-2 and J is TRBJ2-1; weak D call: TRBD2 (5 bases). This CDR3 comprises 17 residues. CDR1 and CDR2 (germline): LGHNA, YNFKEQ. Between the trimmed V and J ends, which lost 1 base and 5 bases, there was a span of 18 bases. CDR3 sequence reads: CASSQGLHIEVHNEQFF. CDR3 nucleotide sequence: TGTGCCAGCAGCCAAGGACTACACATCGAGGTCCACAATGAGCAGTTCTTC.

This rearrangement joins TRBV7-9 to TRBJ2-2; possible D gene TRBD2, 5 bases. Germline V CDR1 and CDR2: SEHNR, FQNEAQ (reference sequence). The CDR3 length is 14 residues. The CDR3 sequence is CAGQRVANTGELFF. The CDR3 coding sequence is TGTGCTGGGCAGAGGGTCGCGAACACCGGGGAGCTGTTTTTT.

The chain recombines TRBV6-1 with TRBJ1-2; 7 positions agree with TRBD1. V lost 5 bases, J lost 4 bases, and 7 bases stayed unmatched. The CDR3 has 14 residues. CDR1 and CDR2 (germline): MNHNS, SASEGT. The CDR3 loop is CASSRQGTAYGYTF. The CDR3 DNA sequence: TGTGCCAGCAGTCGACAGGGAACGGCCTATGGCTACACCTTC.

The chain links TRBV4-2 to TRBJ2-2; tentatively, D is TRBD2 (6 bases). Deletions cut 4 bases from V and 1 base from J, with 10 bases between. Germline V gene lookup returns CDR1 LGHNA and CDR2 YNFKEQ. The CDR3 spans 15 residues. The CDR3 here is CASSRGTENTGELFF. The CDR3 bases are TGTGCCAGCAGCCGCGGGACGGAGAACACCGGGGAGCTGTTTTTT.

The J gene is TRBJ1-1, the V gene TRBV2; D perhaps matches TRBD1 (6 bases). Trimming left V 6 bases short and J 0 bases short, with 14 bases between. The CDR3 consists of 15 residues. Germline-derived CDR1 and CDR2 are SNHLY and FYNNEI. CDR3 in DNA: TGTGCCAGCAGCGTGGACAGCTTGATGAACACTGAAGCTTTCTTT. Translated: CASSVDSLMNTEAFF.

This rearrangement joins TRBV2 to TRBJ2-7; 8 bases are shared with TRBD2. This CDR3 has 15 residues. Germline loops: CDR1 SNHLY, CDR2 FYNNEI. Losses at the gene ends were 2 bases for V and 0 bases for J; bases not matched to a gene: 3. CDR3 bases: TGTGCCAGCAGTGAATCGGGGACTAGCTCCTACGAGCAGTACTTC. Its protein is CASSESGTSSYEQYF.

About this clone: Other DNA variants within this sample encode the same CDR3. This chain links TRBV9 with TRBJ2-7; 7 nucleotides line up with TRBD1. The ends lost 3 bases at V and 3 bases at J; junction bases unmatched: 0. Germline values: CDR1 SGDLS, CDR2 YYNGEE. This CDR3 spans 12 amino acids. The CDR3 sequence is CASSGDSYEQYF. DNA for the CDR3: TGTGCCAGCAGCGGGGACAGCTACGAGCAGTACTTC.

The chain links TRBV7-8 to TRBJ2-6, with unresolved D. This CDR3 is built from 15 residues. CDR1 and CDR2 (germline): SGHVS, FQNEAQ. V was pared by 1 base and J by 0 bases, with 4 bases between. The CDR3 reads CASSLGHSGANVLTF. The CDR3 nucleotides are TGTGCCAGCAGCTTAGGACACTCTGGGGCCAACGTCCTGACTTTC. The full variable domain, its missing parts supplied by reference TRBV7-8 and TRBJ2-6, is GAGVSQSPRYKVAKRGQDVALRCDPISGHVSLFWYQQALGQGPEFLTYFQNEAQLDKSGLPSDRFFAERPEGSVSTLKIQRTQQEDSAVYLCASSLGHSGANVLTFGAGSRLTVL.

The V gene is TRBV9, the J gene TRBJ2-1, with TRBD2 matching 10 bases. The CDR3 is 16 amino acids. Germline CDR1 SGDLS, CDR2 YYNGEE. Trimming at V came to 3 bases and at J to 8 bases, leaving 11 bases not matched to a gene. CDR3 in amino acids: CASSALAGVLVDEQFF. The CDR3 bases are TGTGCCAGCAGCGCTCTAGCGGGAGTCCTGGTCGATGAGCAGTTCTTC.

Only one count was recorded for this clone. The gene calls are TRBV30 and TRBJ2-4, with 8 bases identical to TRBD2. Germline-derived CDR1 and CDR2 are GTSNPN and SVGIG (reference sequence). The length of the CDR3 is 13 residues. The junction had 4 bases not matched to a gene; V was cut back by 1 base and J by 8 bases. The DNA for the CDR3 is TGTGCCTGGAGTGGGGGGACTAGGGACATTCAGTACTTC. Translating gives CAWSGGTRDIQYF.

The CDR3 DNA is TGTGCCAGCAGCTTAGCCGCGGACAGCGACAATGAGCAGTTCTTC. The encoded protein is CASSLAADSDNEQFF. The chain is built from TRBV7-2 and TRBJ2-1; a weak D match, TRBD1 (6 bases). The CDR3 length is 15 residues. V lost 0 bases and J lost 5, with 11 bases in between. Germline lookup yields CDR1 SGHTA and CDR2 FQGNSA.

The V gene is TRBV5-8, the J gene TRBJ2-7, with D unclear. The CDR3 runs to 17 residues. Per the germline V gene, CDR1 is SGHTS and CDR2 is YDEGEE. Trimming took 0 bases from V and 0 from J, leaving 16 bases between them. The CDR3 sequence: CASSLAFYGGTSYEQYF. CDR3 bases: TGTGCCAGCAGCTTGGCCTTCTATGGCGGAACCTCCTACGAGCAGTACTTC.

This clone has just one count. A read error may produce the germline difference seen at one junction end. This CDR3 reads CSSSLSRSAGVPHGELFF. CDR3 in DNA: TGTTCCAGCAGCTTATCACGTTCGGCGGGAGTACCCCACGGGGAGCTGTTTTTT. The chain joins TRBV7-9 to TRBJ2-2; 7 nucleotides agree with TRBD2. This CDR3 has 18 residues. Germline values: CDR1 SEHNR, CDR2 FQNEAQ (reference sequence).

This clone was detected a few times. This chain connects TRBV9 to TRBJ2-3, with a possible D match to TRBD2 (7 bases). CDR1 is SGDLS and CDR2 is YYNGEE in the germline V gene. The CDR3 consists of 17 residues. Trimming left V 0 bases short and J 5 bases short, with 19 bases between. CDR3 coding DNA: TGTGCCAGCAGCGTAGAGGGTGGGGGGGCGACTGGAGATACGCAGTATTTT. Its protein product is CASSVEGGGATGDTQYF.

The chain employs TRBV9 and TRBJ2-3, with a tentative D call TRBD2 (6 bases). The CDR3 consists of 15 residues. V was cut by 3 bases and J by 2 bases, with 13 bases left in between. Germline V CDR1 and CDR2: SGDLS, YYNGEE. CDR3 sequence reads: CASSARLVPTDTQYF. Here the CDR3 DNA reads TGTGCCAGCAGCGCTAGACTAGTCCCCACAGATACGCAGTATTTT.

The genes are TRBV7-3 and TRBJ2-2, with 8 bases lining up with TRBD1. The V segment lost 3 bases and the J segment 7 bases; nucleotides outside the gene matches: 1. This CDR3 is 13 amino acids long. From germline, CDR1 is SGHTA and CDR2 FQGTGA. As DNA, the CDR3 is TGTGCCAGCAGCTTCGACAGGGGCGGGGAGCTGTTTTTT. Translated: CASSFDRGGELFF.

The chain combines TRBV12-5 with TRBJ1-2, with 9 positions matching TRBD1. Germline CDR1 and CDR2: LGHNT and FRNRAP. The length of the CDR3 is 17 residues. The V segment lost 1 base and the J segment 8 bases; nucleotides outside the gene matches: 14. Here the CDR3 DNA reads TGTGCTAGTGGTTTGGCCACCGGACAGGGGCCCCGTGAGGGCTACACCTTC. Protein sequence: CASGLATGQGPREGYTF.

The chain combines TRBV15 with TRBJ2-5; 10 nucleotides align to TRBD2. Germline V gives CDR1 LNHNV, CDR2 YYDKDF (reference sequence). The CDR3 covers 20 residues. With 0 bases clipped from V and 0 bases from J, the junction kept 13 bases outside the gene matches. CDR3: CATSRDLSLAGAMYQETQYF. As DNA, the CDR3 is TGTGCCACCAGCAGAGATCTAAGTCTAGCGGGAGCCATGTACCAAGAGACCCAGTACTTC. Variable domain in full (rest from reference TRBV15 and TRBJ2-5): DAMVIQNPRYQVTQFGKPVTLSCSQTLNHNVMYWYQQKSSQAPKLLFHYYDKDFNNEADTPDNFQSRRPNTSFCFLDIRSPGLGDTAMYLCATSRDLSLAGAMYQETQYFGPGTRLLVL.

This chain connects TRBV5-6 to TRBJ2-7; the match to TRBD1 covers 8 bases. CDR1 is SGHDT, CDR2 YYEEEE, per germline. With V trimmed by 0 bases and J by 5 bases, 4 bases remained unmatched. The CDR3 loop spans 14 amino acids. CDR3 sequence reads: CASSLADRVHEQYF. The CDR3 nucleotides are TGTGCCAGCAGCTTGGCGGACAGGGTCCACGAGCAGTACTTC.

V and J are TRBV7-8 and TRBJ1-2; 9 bases are a match to TRBD1. This CDR3 has 15 residues. Germline-derived CDR1 and CDR2 are SGHVS and FQNEAQ. Trimming removed 1 base from V and 7 bases from J; junction bases left unmatched: 7. The CDR3: CASSLVRTGAAGYTF. CDR3 in DNA: TGTGCCAGCAGCTTAGTAAGGACAGGGGCTGCTGGCTACACCTTC.

This chain connects TRBV5-8 to TRBJ2-2; 10 bases map to TRBD2. Germline lookup yields CDR1 SGHTS and CDR2 YDEGEE. This CDR3 has 16 amino acids. Trimming removed 3 bases from V and 0 bases from J; junction bases left unmatched: 2. CDR3 sequence reads: CASSSGLAANTGELFF. CDR3 nucleotide sequence: TGTGCCAGCAGCTCAGGACTAGCGGCGAACACCGGGGAGCTGTTTTTT.

Only a few counts were recorded for this clone. This chain uses TRBV5-1 with TRBJ2-2; D is ambiguous. Germline assignment: CDR1 SGHRS and CDR2 YFSETQ. With 2 bases removed from V and 2 bases from J, the gap between germline ends came to 7 bases. This CDR3 has 14 amino acids. Here the CDR3 reads CASSFTINTGELFF. CDR3 DNA: TGCGCCAGCAGCTTTACTATAAACACCGGGGAGCTGTTTTTT.

About this clone: One end of the junction varies from germline; a read error may be responsible. The chain employs TRBV27 and TRBJ1-2; 8 bases line up with TRBD1. Germline values: CDR1 MNHEY, CDR2 SMNVEV (reference sequence). The CDR3 spans 16 residues. The DNA for the CDR3 is TGTGCCAGCAGGCCACACGGACAGGGTGAGAACTGTGGCTACACCTTC. The encoded protein is CASRPHGQGENCGYTF.

This chain links TRBV19 with TRBJ1-2; D remains ambiguous. Germline V gives CDR1 LNHDA, CDR2 SQIVND (reference sequence). CDR3 length: 14 residues. V was pared by 3 bases and J by 4 bases, with 12 bases between. The CDR3 DNA follows: TGTGCCAGTAGTATTGCAGGTAGTGGCTATGGCTACACCTTC. This encodes CASSIAGSGYGYTF.

The V call is TRBV2, the J call TRBJ2-1; D remains ambiguous. The germline gives CDR1 SNHLY, CDR2 FYNNEI. The CDR3 covers 17 residues. The V end lost 5 bases, the J end lost 5 bases, and 22 bases lay between the germline ends. CDR3 sequence: CASSRMGDIGKNNEQFF. CDR3 in DNA: TGTGCCAGCAGTCGTATGGGCGACATAGGCAAAAACAATGAGCAGTTCTTC.